This T cell receptor (beta chain) was found in a study of technical replicates of blood from a few donors. The V end was cut by 3 bases, the J end by 1 base, with 13 bases between. Germline lookup yields CDR1 SGHVS and CDR2 FQNEAQ. The CDR3 consists of 16 residues. The assay was immunoSEQ multiplex PCR, and TCRdb's table has in-frame clones only and misses some. The sample holds roughly 57,000 clones, more than 90% seen once. The V gene is TRBV7-8, the J gene TRBJ1-5; D gene unclear. The source of this sequence is a human donor in good health. Some clones in this sample may be carry-over from other donors' samples. Sequences were obtained from PBMCs. The CDR3 nucleotides read TGTGCCAGCAGCTTGGCCGGGGTGAACAGCAATCAGCCCCAGCATTTT. Protein product: CASSLAGVNSNQPQHF.